The present TCR beta chain was sequenced within a study of blood T cell repertoires in COVID-19 (TCRdb year 2020). At the level of the whole study: Samples covering the acute and convalescent phases of COVID-19 were provided by collaborators in the United States, Italy and Spain. The sample metadata nearly always contained a de-identified subject ID, COVID-19 status, age in years and sex. The repertoires were made available in a free public database intended to serve as a resource for research on the immune response to SARS-CoV-2. Where HLA class I and class II types were available, the types were taken from metadata supplied by the sample provider, not from assay-based typing. The dataset comprised deeply sampled blood TCRbeta repertoires from subjects exposed to, actively infected with, or recovered from COVID-19. Samples came from the ongoing ImmuneRACE study (first 160 participants) plus 1,254 subjects from 6 global collaborators. The prospective study material was composed of cDNA or gDNA derived from T cells, B-cell-depleted T cells, or PBMCs.

This clone is a singleton in its sample. The antigen it recognizes is unknown. It has no much larger one-base neighbor in the sample; base qualities were not kept. CDR3 length: 15 amino acids, cysteine to phenylalanine. The read is trimmed to its CDR3 DNA, 45 bases read in frame from base 1. Relative to germline, V is missing 0 bases and J is missing 4 bases, with 4 bases of the junction outside any gene match. The germline V gene gives CDR1 as KGHSH and CDR2 as LQKENI. Collaborating institutions collected whole blood in K2EDTA tubes following their own protocols. For TCRbeta analysis, collaborator samples were shipped as frozen whole blood, as isolated PBMCs, or as DNA extracted from either sample type. The immunoSEQ Assay, a bias-controlled multiplex PCR, was used to amplify TCRbeta CDR3 regions from genomic DNA. Per the original workflow: Within the assay, amplification of reference gene primers was used to estimate how many nucleated cells each sample contained. To quantify the absolute abundance of each unique TCRbeta CDR3 rearrangement, sequence reads were collapsed and filtered. For each sample, productive Simpson clonality was calculated as the square root of Simpson's diversity index over productive rearrangements. TCRdb re-hosts the immuneACCESS table, in-frame sequences only. Its copies lack some clones; in the studies checked, an unresolved V gene accounts for under half of them, and the cause for the rest is not known. V and J calls and clone size are given by that table; D and trimming were obtained from the DNA. The sample records 100,000 to 150,000 clones, 70% to 90% of which are singletons. The ten largest clones take up about 4.5% of the sample.

Beyond this particular receptor, the publication reports: The quantity of clinical and demographic metadata differed by source and by participant and was supplied without curation.

In this chain, TRBV18 is recombined with TRBJ2-7, and 9 junctional nucleotides match TRBD1. The specimen was peripheral blood. This receptor was identified in a man aged 40-49 years with acute or convalescent COVID-19. The CDR3 region: CASSPPGTGRYEQYF. The DNA sequence is TGTGCCAGCTCACCACCGGGGACAGGGAGATACGAGCAGTACTTC.